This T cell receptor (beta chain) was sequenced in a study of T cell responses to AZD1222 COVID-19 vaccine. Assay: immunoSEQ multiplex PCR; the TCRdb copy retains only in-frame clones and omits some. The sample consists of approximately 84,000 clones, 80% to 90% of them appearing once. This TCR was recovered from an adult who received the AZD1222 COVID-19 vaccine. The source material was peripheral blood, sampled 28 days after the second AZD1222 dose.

CDR3 DNA sequence: TGTGCCAGCAGTTACGCCCGGGACAGGGGTAGCGAGCAGTACTTC. It specifies CASSYARDRGSEQYF. This chain joins TRBV6-5 and TRBJ2-7, with 10 bases matching TRBD1. Germline CDR1 and CDR2: MNHEY and SVGAGI. V lost 2 bases and J lost 6; bases outside the gene matches: 7. The CDR3 covers 15 residues.